The present T cell receptor beta chain was sequenced within a study of persistence of HIV-infected CD4 T cells (dated by TCRdb to 2018 to 2020). As for the study more broadly: The median time participants had been on suppressive ART was 8 to 9 years. Peripheral blood samples of up to about 180 mL were obtained at multiple time points, with the exception of a couple of participants, for whom leukapheresis was performed at a single time point. The TCR cluster analysis across participants included roughly eight participants for CMV and roughly seven participants for Gag. Anti-CD3/anti-CD28 stimulation activated a higher proportion of cells, with a lower memory fraction, than antigen stimulation. The study isolated CMV- and HIV-1 Gag-responding CD4+ T cells from ART-treated individuals to examine antigen-driven clonal expansion of HIV-1-infected cells. The clonality of all cells in each sorted population was assessed by TCRbeta sequencing, whereas the clonality of infected cells was assessed by proviral sequencing. The paper as a whole reports these results and caveats: A correlation was observed between TCR oligoclonality and proviral oligoclonality within the same sorted populations. TCRbeta richness in CMV- and Gag-responding cells was significantly lower than in anti-CD3/anti-CD28-responding cells; CMV-responding cells had higher oligoclonality than CD3/CD28-stimulated and Gag-responding cells. Only a small number of individuals took part in the study, and only a limited range of antigens was tested. Antigen-responding cells were enriched for expanded CDR3beta sequences that were degenerate, which suggests that CD4+ responses to CMV and Gag underwent convergent selection. Bulk TCR analyses could not be limited to the rare CMV-responding cells that actually contained HIV-1 proviruses.

As for this clone: The antigen it binds to is not known. Qualities for individual bases were not recorded, and no much larger clone is one base off.

TCRbeta repertoires were sequenced from genomic DNA with the immunoSEQ hsTCRB assay version 4 in survey mode. For TCRbeta sequencing, genomic DNA was diluted to about 9.7 ng/uL, and up to about 1 ug was used per sample. As for the authors' bioinformatics: Analysis of the TCRbeta data was done in ImmunoSeq Analyzer 3.0, and diversity was computed on productive nucleotide rearrangements. Lower-bound TCR diversity was estimated with the improved Chao index, and clonality with the Gini coefficient using the Immunarch R package. Different nucleotide rearrangements encoding the same CDR3beta amino acid sequence were treated as distinct clonotypes. TCRbeta sequences significantly enriched in antigen-responding cells relative to anti-CD3/anti-CD28-activated cells were identified by differential abundance analysis. GLIPH2 grouped TCRs by predicted peptide-MHC specificity, both within each participant and across combined participant data sets. Here the immuneACCESS table is served through TCRdb, limited to in-frame sequences with V and J called. Missing clones are a known gap in these copies; in checked studies unresolved V genes cover under half, and the rest lacks a known reason. The V and J calls and clone size were taken over from that table, and D and trimming were inferred from the DNA. The sample records about 37,000 clones, roughly 90% of which are singletons. In total, the top ten clones hold about 1.3% of the sample.

After removal of 0 bases from V and 8 bases from J, the junction retains 15 bases not matched to a gene. Looking up the germline V gene (reference sequence) yields CDR1 LNHDA and CDR2 SQIVND. Inclusive of the bounding cysteine and phenylalanine, the CDR3 is 17 residues long. Left in the record is the CDR3 DNA by itself, 51 bases read in frame from the first base. This specimen's treatment or condition label, interpreted: suppressive antiretroviral therapy. As a nonspecific positive control representing the CD4+ T cell repertoire, cells were stimulated with anti-CD3/anti-CD28 magnetic beads. Sorting of responding CD4+ T cells was based on upregulation of both CD40 ligand and CD69. Participants were HIV-1-infected adults who started suppressive ART during chronic infection. Participants had undetectable plasma HIV-1 RNA below 50 copies/mL for at least 4 years. To be included, a participant needed positive CMV serology and a CD4+ T cell count above 400 cells/uL. Before stimulation, PBMCs were isolated using density centrifugation and depleted of CD8+ T cells. For roughly 18 hours, CD8-depleted PBMCs were stimulated with anti-CD28/CD49d costimulation, a CD40-blocking antibody, and enfuvirtide, which was added to prevent new infections. Cell sorting was performed on a Beckman Coulter MoFlo Legacy or XDP sorter, and dead cells were excluded with propidium iodide. For samples with more than one million cells, genomic DNA was extracted with the QIAamp DNA Mini Kit, and for all other samples the Quick-DNA Microprep Kit was used.

This chain is built from TRBV19 and TRBJ1-2; the junction holds 7 bases that match TRBD1. This receptor was identified in an adult man with HIV who was CMV-seropositive. The sample consisted of CD4+ T cells sorted from PBMCs after roughly 18-hour stimulation, taken from a patient who received antiretroviral therapy. The cell subset or site tag for this specimen amounts to: CD40L+CD69+ CD4 T cells responding to anti-CD3/anti-CD28 beads, representing the overall repertoire. The CDR3 here reads CASSIDLPEGAQSGYTF. The sequenced DNA: TGTGCCAGTAGTATAGATCTCCCTGAGGGGGCGCAGAGCGGCTACACCTTC.